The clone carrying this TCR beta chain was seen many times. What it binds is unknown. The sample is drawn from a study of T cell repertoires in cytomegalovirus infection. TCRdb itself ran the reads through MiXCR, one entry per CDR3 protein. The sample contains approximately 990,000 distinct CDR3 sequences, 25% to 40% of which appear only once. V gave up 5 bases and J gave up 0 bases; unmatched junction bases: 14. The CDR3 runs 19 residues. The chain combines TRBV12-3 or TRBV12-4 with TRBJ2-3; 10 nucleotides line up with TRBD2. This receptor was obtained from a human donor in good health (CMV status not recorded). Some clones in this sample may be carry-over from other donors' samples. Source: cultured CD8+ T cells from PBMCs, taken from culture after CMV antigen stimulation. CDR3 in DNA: TGTGCCAGCAGTCCCCGGGAAGCGGGGGGGACTCCTAGCACAGATACGCAGTATTTT. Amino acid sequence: CASSPREAGGTPSTDTQYF.